This section outlines one T cell receptor beta chain sequence together with its context. This table comes from immunoSEQ multiplex PCR, and its TCRdb copy is limited to in-frame clones, with some not included. This table holds tens of thousands of clones, about 74% found once. This sample stems from a study of blood T cell repertoires in COVID-19. Study summary: T cells, B-cell-depleted T cells, or PBMCs supplied cDNA or gDNA.

The J segment lost 4 bases and the V segment lost 4 bases, leaving 8 bases of the junction unmatched. Germline values: CDR1 SGHNT, CDR2 YYREEE (reference sequence). This CDR3 has 15 amino acids. The source is a man aged 70 or older with COVID-19, enrolled during active disease. The source material was peripheral blood. The rearrangement links TRBV5-4 to TRBJ2-1, with 7 bases fitting TRBD2. The CDR3 bases are TGTGCCAGCAGCCGCAAGGTAGCGGGTTACAATGAGCAGTTCTTC. It yields the protein CASSRKVAGYNEQFF.